Below are 21 T cell receptor beta chains sequenced from a single sample in a study of cytomegalovirus exposure and HLA in healthy donors. 13 Jbeta primers and 60 Vbeta primers were used for the PCR. Method: immunoSEQ multiplex PCR; TCRdb's copy keeps in-frame clones and lacks some. The sample holds about 120,000 clones, approximately 76% seen once. What was sequenced was PBMCs. Receptor source: a man aged 55 to 70 in good health and CMV-seropositive.

This chain uses TRBV9 with TRBJ1-2; 8 nucleotides line up with TRBD1. V gave up 4 bases and J gave up 6 bases; unmatched junction bases: 8. Germline V gene lookup returns CDR1 SGDLS and CDR2 YYNGEE. CDR3 size: 14 residues. CDR3 sequence (DNA): TGTGCCAGCAGCAACAGTCAGGGGGCAAATGGCTACACCTTC. Translated: CASSNSQGANGYTF. Using reference TRBV9 and TRBJ1-2 for the parts outside the CDR3, the full variable domain is DSGVTQTPKHLITATGQRVTLRCSPRSGDLSVYWYQQSLDQGLQFLIQYYNGEERAKGNILERFSAQQFPDLHSELNLSSLELGDSALYFCASSNSQGANGYTFGSGTRLTVV.

The gene calls are TRBV18 and TRBJ2-1, with 8 nucleotides matching TRBD1. V was clipped by 0 bases and J by 4 bases; unmatched bases: 2. The germline V gene has CDR1 KGHSH and CDR2 LQKENI. CDR3 size: 15 residues. CDR3 residues: CASSPPGQEYNEQFF. In DNA, the CDR3 is TGTGCCAGCTCACCACCGGGACAGGAATACAATGAGCAGTTCTTC.

CDR3 sequence reads: CASSPLRAGRKYVTDTQYF. The CDR3, as DNA: TGTGCCAGCAGTCCCCTCCGGGCAGGGAGGAAGTACGTGACAGATACGCAGTATTTT. This chain uses TRBV27 with TRBJ2-3, with D maybe TRBD2 (6 bases). Germline V CDR1 and CDR2: MNHEY, SMNVEV (reference sequence). The V gene lost 5 bases and the J gene lost 3 bases, with 27 bases spanning the gap. This CDR3 comprises 19 residues.

The chain recombines TRBV18 with TRBJ1-6; TRBD1 matches at 7 bases. The length of the CDR3 is 14 residues. V lost 8 bases and J lost 7; bases outside the gene matches: 8. Germline V gene lookup returns CDR1 KGHSH and CDR2 LQKENI. As DNA, the CDR3 is TGTGCCAGCAGAGGGGACAGTGAAAATTCACCCCTCCACTTT. Translating it yields CASRGDSENSPLHF.

This chain connects TRBV5-4 to TRBJ2-5; 7 nucleotides agree with TRBD1. Unmatched junction bases numbered 14, after V lost 4 bases and J lost 11 bases. Germline CDR1 reads SGHNT; CDR2 reads YYREEE (reference sequence). The CDR3 length is 14 residues. The CDR3 region is CASSQRTGLGEQYF. CDR3 nucleotide sequence: TGTGCCAGCAGCCAAAGGACAGGCCTGGGGGAGCAGTACTTC.

This clone came up a few times. This chain uses TRBV2 with TRBJ2-7; TRBD2 matches at 13 bases. Germline V gene sequence: CDR1 SNHLY, CDR2 FYNNEI. Trimming cost V 5 bases and J 6 bases; bases outside gene matches: 7. The CDR3 is 15 amino acids. The CDR3 coding sequence is TGTGCCAGCAGTCCTAGGACTAGCGGGAGCGGCGAGCAGTACTTC. Translating gives CASSPRTSGSGEQYF.

V is TRBV5-1 and J is TRBJ1-1, with D perhaps matching TRBD1 (6 bases). The CDR3 length is 13 residues. Germline V CDR1 and CDR2: SGHRS, YFSETQ. Deletions cut 4 bases from V and 0 bases from J, with 7 bases between. This chain's CDR3 is CASSPGVNTEAFF. The CDR3 DNA is TGCGCCAGCAGCCCAGGGGTGAACACTGAAGCTTTCTTT. The complete variable domain, with remaining parts taken from reference TRBV5-1 and TRBJ1-1, reads KAGVTQTPRYLIKTRGQQVTLSCSPISGHRSVSWYQQTPGQGLQFLFEYFSETQRNKGNFPGRFSGRQFSNSRSEMNVSTLELGDSALYLCASSPGVNTEAFFGQGTRLTVV.

The rearrangement joins TRBV18 to TRBJ2-1, with D perhaps matching TRBD1 (6 bases). Trimming removed 3 bases at V and 5 bases at J, with 17 bases between. CDR3 length equals 16 residues. The germline gives CDR1 KGHSH, CDR2 LQKENI. The CDR3 spells CASSPVQRQVNNEQFF. The CDR3 DNA reads TGTGCCAGCTCACCCGTTCAGAGACAGGTCAACAATGAGCAGTTCTTC.

CDR3 bases: TGTGCCATCAGTGAGCCCGGGGGGCCCAGCGGCACAGATACGCAGTATTTT. Translating it yields CAISEPGGPSGTDTQYF. This rearrangement joins TRBV10-3 to TRBJ2-3; D is perhaps TRBD2 (7 bases). Trimming took off 2 bases at V and 1 base at J, with 16 bases between the two ends. The germline V gene encodes CDR1 ENHRY and CDR2 SYGVKD. CDR3 length: 17 residues.

V is TRBV14 and J is TRBJ2-3, with 9 nucleotides matching TRBD1. The CDR3 has 16 amino acids. CDR1 is SGHDN and CDR2 is FVKESK in the germline V gene. The V and J ends lost 5 bases and 9 bases, in that order; junction bases with no gene match: 15. CDR3 DNA sequence: TGTGCCAGCAGCGCTACCCCGGGACAGGGCATAAGAACGCAGTATTTT. Protein sequence: CASSATPGQGIRTQYF.

In this sample, this clone turned up a few times. The chain joins TRBV28 to TRBJ2-3, with 10 positions matching TRBD2. J gave up 2 bases and V 3 bases, and 5 bases lay outside the gene matches. The CDR3 is 16 amino acids. CDR1 and CDR2 from the germline V gene are MDHEN and SYDVKM. The CDR3 nucleotides are TGTGCCAGCAGTTTCTGGACTAGCGGAACCACAGATACGCAGTATTTT. Amino acids: CASSFWTSGTTDTQYF.

V and J are TRBV7-9 and TRBJ1-2; TRBD1 matches at 9 bases. The CDR3 has 15 residues. V was clipped by 2 bases and J by 13 bases; unmatched bases: 14. Germline V gene lookup returns CDR1 SEHNR and CDR2 FQNEAQ (reference sequence). The CDR3 reads CASSLTHPGQGECTF. CDR3 nucleotide sequence: TGTGCCAGCAGCTTAACTCACCCGGGACAGGGAGAGTGCACCTTC.

V is TRBV2 and J is TRBJ2-5; tentatively, D is TRBD2 (6 bases). Trimming removed 6 bases from V and 7 bases from J, with 9 bases in between. Per germline, CDR1 SNHLY and CDR2 FYNNEI. The CDR3 totals 11 residues. The CDR3 reads CASREGGTQYF. The CDR3 DNA is TGTGCCAGCAGAGAGGGAGGGACCCAGTACTTC.

The chain is built from TRBV27 and TRBJ1-1; perhaps TRBD1 as D (5 bases). Per the germline V gene, CDR1 is MNHEY and CDR2 is SMNVEV (reference sequence). The CDR3 is 16 residues long. Trimming removed 2 bases from V and 4 bases from J, with 17 bases in between. The CDR3 DNA is TGTGCCAGCAGTTTAGGGCAGGCAATTAGGGGCACTGAAGCTTTCTTT. As protein: CASSLGQAIRGTEAFF.

The chain joins TRBV9 to TRBJ1-1; D not certain. The germline CDR1 and CDR2 sequences are SGDLS and YYNGEE. Between the trimmed V and J ends, which lost 4 bases and 4 bases, there was a span of 23 bases. CDR3 length: 17 amino acids. CDR3 in DNA: TGTGCCAGCAGCCCCCACATGGGCCGCTTGAAGAGCACTGAAGCTTTCTTT. This gives the protein CASSPHMGRLKSTEAFF.

The chain uses TRBV4-1 and TRBJ2-7, with TRBD1 matching over 10 bases. The CDR3 sequence is 16 residues long. V gave up 0 bases and J gave up 5 bases; unmatched junction bases: 7. Germline CDR1 MGHRA, CDR2 YSYEKL. Written as DNA, the CDR3 is TGCGCCAGCAGCCAAGATCGGGAGACAGGGGGCCACGAGCAGTACTTC. Amino acid sequence: CASSQDRETGGHEQYF.

The rearrangement joins TRBV6-5 to TRBJ2-7; 7 bases fit TRBD1. V was clipped by 4 bases and J by 3 bases; unmatched bases: 3. The CDR3 sequence is 13 residues long. Germline CDR1 is MNHEY and CDR2 is SVGAGI. The CDR3: CASSSDRFYEQYF. The CDR3 bases are TGTGCCAGCAGTTCGGACAGGTTCTACGAGCAGTACTTC.

V usage is TRBV7-2 and J usage is TRBJ2-4; tentatively, D is TRBD2 (7 bases). The CDR3 is made up of 15 amino acids. The germline V gene has CDR1 SGHTA and CDR2 FQGNSA. Trimming shortened V by 4 bases and J by 6 bases, and 16 bases separated the two germline ends. CDR3 sequence reads: CASSSGRGGLNIQYF. CDR3 nucleotides: TGTGCCAGCAGCTCTGGGAGGGGGGGATTAAACATTCAGTACTTC.

This clone has a single count. J is TRBJ1-5 and V is TRBV6-1; D remains ambiguous. The CDR3 consists of 14 residues. CDR1 and CDR2 (germline): MNHNS, SASEGT. V was pared by 3 bases and J by 0 bases, with 6 bases between. CDR3 residues: CASSDSYSNQPQHF. For the CDR3, the DNA is TGTGCCAGCAGTGACAGTTATAGCAATCAGCCCCAGCATTTT.

This rearrangement joins TRBV4-1 to TRBJ1-1, with a possible D match to TRBD1 (5 bases). The CDR3 consists of 15 residues. Germline-derived CDR1 and CDR2 are MGHRA and YSYEKL. The CDR3 sequence is CATQDYQRQGAEAFF. The CDR3 nucleotides are TGCGCAACCCAGGACTACCAACGCCAAGGGGCTGAAGCTTTCTTT.

This clone was counted between two and nine times. The chain joins TRBV5-1 to TRBJ2-7, with TRBD1 matching over 9 bases. CDR3 length equals 17 residues. Germline V CDR1 and CDR2: SGHRS, YFSETQ. V was pared by 3 bases and J by 2 bases, with 12 bases of the junction left unmatched. CDR3 sequence (DNA): TGCGCCAGCAGCTGGGGACAGGGTAGCACCCTTACCTACGAGCAGTACTTC. Protein sequence: CASSWGQGSTLTYEQYF.